The clone carrying this T cell receptor beta chain occurred a few times. What it recognizes is unknown. This sample is part of a study of post-analysis software for immune sequencing data. Study conclusions and caveats: Diversity measured as normalized Chao1 was significantly lower in multiple sclerosis patients than in controls. Among five TRBV segments more frequent in patients than controls were TRBV5-6, TRBV5-1 and TRBV20-1.

Germline-derived CDR1 and CDR2 are SGHAT and FQNNGV. The CDR3 has 14 residues. Unique molecular identifiers tagged the TCR beta cDNA libraries. Each batch of about 0.95 to 10 million T cells produced hundreds of thousands of cDNA molecules. A single record per CDR3 protein comes from TCRdb applying MiXCR to the PCR reads. This sample yields roughly 800,000 distinct CDR3 sequences, of which 46% are seen a single time; 4.9% belongs to the top ten. This TCR was sampled from a girl between 10 and 17 years old with multiple sclerosis. The chain has TRBV11-2 and TRBJ2-4; no reliable D call. The DNA matches TRBJ2-7 better at its end, which makes the J call doubtful. The specimen sequenced was blood. CDR3 bases: TGTGCCAGCAGCTTAGAGGCAGCCACCTACGAGCAGTACTTC. Its protein is CASSLEAATYEQYF.